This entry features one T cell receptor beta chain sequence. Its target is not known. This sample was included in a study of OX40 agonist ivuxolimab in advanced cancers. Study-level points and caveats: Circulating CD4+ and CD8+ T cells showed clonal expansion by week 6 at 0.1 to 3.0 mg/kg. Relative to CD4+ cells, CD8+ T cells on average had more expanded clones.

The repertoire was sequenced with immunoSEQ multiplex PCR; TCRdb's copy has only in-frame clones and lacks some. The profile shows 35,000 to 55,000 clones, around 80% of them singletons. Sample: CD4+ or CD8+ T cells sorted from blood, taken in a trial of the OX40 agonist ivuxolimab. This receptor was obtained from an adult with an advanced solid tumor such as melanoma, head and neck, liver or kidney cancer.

This CDR3 reads CASSQDSYEQYF. In DNA form, the CDR3 reads TGCGCCAGCAGCCAGGACTCCTACGAGCAGTACTTC. J is TRBJ2-7 and V is TRBV5-1; D not certain. The CDR3 is 12 residues long. Trimming shortened V by 4 bases and J by 0 bases, and 5 bases separated the two germline ends. Germline CDR1 SGHRS, CDR2 YFSETQ.